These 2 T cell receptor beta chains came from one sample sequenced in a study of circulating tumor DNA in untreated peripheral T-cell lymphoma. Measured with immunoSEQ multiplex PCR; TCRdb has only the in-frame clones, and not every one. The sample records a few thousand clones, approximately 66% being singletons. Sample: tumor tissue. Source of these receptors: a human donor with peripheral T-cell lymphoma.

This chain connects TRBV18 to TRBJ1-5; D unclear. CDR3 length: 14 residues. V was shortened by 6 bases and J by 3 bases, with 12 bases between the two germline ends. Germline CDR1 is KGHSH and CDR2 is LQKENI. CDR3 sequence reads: CASSGGVSNQPQHF. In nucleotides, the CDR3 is TGTGCCAGCTCCGGCGGCGTATCCAATCAGCCCCAGCATTTT. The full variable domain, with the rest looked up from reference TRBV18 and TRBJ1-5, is NAGVMQNPRHLVRRRGQEARLRCSPMKGHSHVYWYRQLPEEGLKFMVYLQKENIIDESGMPKERFSAEFPKEGPSILRIQQVVRGDSAAYFCASSGGVSNQPQHFGDGTRLSIL.

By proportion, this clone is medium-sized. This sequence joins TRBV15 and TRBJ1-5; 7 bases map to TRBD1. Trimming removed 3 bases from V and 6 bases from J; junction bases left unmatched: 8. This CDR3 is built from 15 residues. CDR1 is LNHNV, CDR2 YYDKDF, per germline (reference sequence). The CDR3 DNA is TGTGCCACCAGCAGCGACAGGGTTTCGGGTCAGCCCCAGCATTTT. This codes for CATSSDRVSGQPQHF.